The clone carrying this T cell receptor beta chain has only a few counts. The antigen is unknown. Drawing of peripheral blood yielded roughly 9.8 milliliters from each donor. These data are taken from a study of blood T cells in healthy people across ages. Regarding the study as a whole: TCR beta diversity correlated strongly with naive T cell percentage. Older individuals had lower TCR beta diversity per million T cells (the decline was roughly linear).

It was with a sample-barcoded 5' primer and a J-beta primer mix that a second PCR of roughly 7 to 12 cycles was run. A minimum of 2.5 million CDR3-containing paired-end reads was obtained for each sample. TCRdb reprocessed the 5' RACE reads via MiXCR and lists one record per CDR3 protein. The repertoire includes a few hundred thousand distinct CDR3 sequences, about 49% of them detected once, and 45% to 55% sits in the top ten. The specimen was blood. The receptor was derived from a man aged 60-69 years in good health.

The CDR3 region is CASSVGQGNGYTF. CDR3 nucleotides: TGTGCCAGCAGCGTCGGACAGGGGAATGGCTACACCTTC. This sequence joins TRBV9 and TRBJ1-2; 9 nucleotides align to TRBD1. Germline V gene lookup returns CDR1 SGDLS and CDR2 YYNGEE. V was clipped by 2 bases and J by 6 bases; unmatched bases: 2. The CDR3 has 13 amino acids.